The sequence of this TCR beta chain was determined in a study of breast tumors, draining lymph nodes, adjacent tissues. Findings and limits, study-wide: The lymph node origin of tumor T cells was framed as consistent with a hypothesis, not demonstrated. Tumor and nontumor repertoires were significantly more similar in luminal-like than in basal-like breast cancer. Tumor TCR diversity was below lymph nodes but above nontumor tissue.

The germline V gene has CDR1 SGDLS and CDR2 YYNGEE. The length of the CDR3 is 15 residues. The lymph nodes were axillary draining lymph nodes from breast cancer patients. MiXCR, run by TCRdb on the multiplex PCR reads, gives a single entry per CDR3 protein. The sample records about 180,000 distinct CDR3 sequences, around a third being singletons. Of note for this clonotype: Its target is unknown. One end of the junction does not line up with germline, which may come from a read error.

The specimen sequenced was axillary lymph node tissue. The sequence was obtained from a female donor with breast cancer. Some clones in this sample may be carry-over from other donors' samples. The chain joins TRBV9 to TRBJ2-1, with D hard to call. The CDR3 DNA reads as TGTGCCAGCAGCGTAGGGGCTTGGGCCCACAATGAGCAGTTCTTT. It codes for CASSVGAWAHNEQFF. Using reference TRBV9 and TRBJ2-1 for the parts outside the CDR3, the full variable domain is DSGVTQTPKHLITATGQRVTLRCSPRSGDLSVYWYQQSLDQGLQFLIQYYNGEERAKGNILERFSAQQFPDLHSELNLSSLELGDSALYFCASSVGAWAHNEQFFGPGTRLTVL.